This T cell receptor (beta chain) was captured by sequencing in a study of identical twins' blood T cells. Details on this clonotype: What it binds is unknown.

Findings and caveats of the study: Abundant TCRbeta CDR3s overlapped more between twins than with unrelated donors. Twin repertoire similarity may partly reflect shared environment.

Germline CDR1 and CDR2: DFQATT and SNEGSKA (reference sequence). The V gene lost 3 bases and the J gene lost 4 bases, with 12 bases spanning the gap. The length of the CDR3 is 13 residues. TCRdb processed the 5' RACE reads anew with MiXCR; each CDR3 protein has one entry. Among a few hundred thousand distinct CDR3 sequences listed, about 28% were seen once. The three twin pairs were reared together, likely meeting the same infections. This chain connects TRBV20-1 to TRBJ1-2; D not resolved. Sequences were obtained from PBMCs. This TCR derives from a woman aged 18-55 years in good health. The CDR3 loop is CSARGAVLYGYTF. In DNA, the CDR3 is TGCAGTGCTAGGGGAGCGGTTCTCTATGGCTACACCTTC.